This T cell receptor (beta chain) comes out of a study of control samples from healthy donors and cancer patients. Data came from immunoSEQ multiplex PCR; TCRdb stores just in-frame clones and leaves some out. The sample holds 150,000 to 200,000 clones; roughly 89% are singletons and the top ten take approximately 1.4%. The receptor comes from a woman aged 45-59 years in good health. Sequencing was done on a sample of blood.

CDR3 bases: TGTGCCAGCAGTGAATTCAGGGGGCTTTCACCCCTCCACTTT. Translation: CASSEFRGLSPLHF. This sequence joins TRBV25-1 and TRBJ1-6; TRBD1 agrees at 8 bases. With V trimmed by 1 base and J by 9 bases, 2 bases remained unmatched. Germline values: CDR1 MGHDK, CDR2 SYGVNS. The CDR3 has 14 amino acids.